This record covers a single T cell receptor (beta chain). The data were taken from a study of blood T cell repertoires in COVID-19. Study-level background: Samples taken during acute and convalescent COVID-19 were collected in the United States, Italy and Spain.

The CDR3 is 13 residues long. The germline gives CDR1 SGHTA, CDR2 FQGNSA. The V and J ends lost 8 bases and 6 bases respectively, with 16 bases between them. Assay used: immunoSEQ multiplex PCR; TCRdb lists only in-frame clones, some missing. The sample contains around 71,000 clones, approximately 86% of which appear only once. Sequenced material: peripheral blood. This clonotype was obtained from a woman in her sixties with acute or convalescent COVID-19. This chain uses TRBV7-2 with TRBJ1-2, with a tentative D call TRBD1 (6 bases). CDR3 loop: CASSGGRWNGYTF. Here the CDR3 DNA reads TGTGCCAGCTCGGGGGGGCGCTGGAATGGCTACACCTTC.